The present T cell receptor (beta chain) was sequenced within a study of blood T cell repertoires in COVID-19. Germline CDR1 SEHNR, CDR2 FQNEAQ (reference sequence). The CDR3 loop spans 14 amino acids. The V and J ends lost 1 base and 10 bases respectively, with 11 bases between them. As originally analysed: Amplifying reference gene primers gave estimates of nucleated cell counts. TCRdb's copy holds only in-frame clones and misses some; the assay was immunoSEQ multiplex PCR. V and J calls and clone size follow that table, whereas D and trimming were derived from the DNA. The data hold roughly 290,000 clones, with around nine tenths observed a single time.

The source is a young woman with COVID-19, enrolled during active disease. The specimen was peripheral blood. The chain uses TRBV7-9 and TRBJ1-6; tentative D call: TRBD1 (5 bases). In DNA form, the CDR3 reads TGTGCCAGCAGCTTAGGGGTAGGGGCATCACCCCTCCACTTT. It yields the protein CASSLGVGASPLHF.